A single sample gave rise to the 10 T cell receptor beta chains below, sequenced in a study of T cells after somatic rescue of genetic block (dated by TCRdb to about 2020). Library creation used the immunoSEQ multiplex PCR assay. TCRdb limited this immuneACCESS table to in-frame rearrangements with V and J called. A share of clones is missing; checked studies link under half to unresolved V genes, and the rest is unexplained. In all, the sample holds under 150,000 clones, and 75% to 95% of those were seen once. The ten top clones hold 1.4% of the sample. Sequencing used peripheral blood mononuclear cells (PBMCs). Receptors originate from a woman aged 18-29 years.

The chain combines TRBV11-1 with TRBJ2-7; D perhaps matches TRBD2 (5 bases). V gave up 3 bases and J gave up 3 bases, with 18 bases separating them. The CDR3 is 16 residues long. Germline loops: CDR1 SGHAT, CDR2 FQDESV (reference sequence). The CDR3 DNA is TGTGCCAGCAGCTTCCCACTAGATTTAAGAAACTACGAGCAGTACTTC. Its translation: CASSFPLDLRNYEQYF.

The chain couples TRBV18 to TRBJ1-2; 12 bases match TRBD1. V gave up 3 bases and J gave up 4 bases; unmatched junction bases: 3. The CDR3 totals 15 residues. Germline values: CDR1 KGHSH, CDR2 LQKENI. For the CDR3, the DNA is TGTGCCAGCTCACCGGGACAGGGGGCTGGCTATGGCTACACCTTC. Its protein product is CASSPGQGAGYGYTF.

This chain joins TRBV9 and TRBJ2-7; 7 nucleotides align to TRBD2. This CDR3 is 15 amino acids long. The germline V gene encodes CDR1 SGDLS and CDR2 YYNGEE. V shed 3 bases and J 0 bases; nucleotides not matched to a gene: 6. The CDR3 reads CASSGSGPSSYEQYF. The CDR3, as DNA: TGTGCCAGCAGCGGTAGCGGGCCCAGCTCCTACGAGCAGTACTTC.

The chain combines TRBV2 with TRBJ1-1; D ambiguous. The CDR3 sequence is 18 residues long. V gave up 7 bases and J gave up 1 base, with 25 bases separating them. Germline loops: CDR1 SNHLY, CDR2 FYNNEI. The CDR3 DNA reads TGTGCCAGCATCCGAGTCCTTGGGCCCGAGAGGCGGAACACTGAAGCTTTCTTT. This sequence encodes CASIRVLGPERRNTEAFF.

The chain carries TRBV6-1 and TRBJ1-1, with D maybe TRBD1 (6 bases). Per the germline V gene, CDR1 is MNHNS and CDR2 is SASEGT. The CDR3 has 16 amino acids. Trimming took off 1 base at V and 1 base at J, with 13 bases between the two ends. The CDR3 nucleotides read TGTGCCAGCAGTGAAGTGGGGGCAGGAGCGAACACTGAAGCTTTCTTT. As protein: CASSEVGAGANTEAFF.

The CDR3 loop is CASSFNMGGSYNSPLHF. The CDR3 DNA sequence: TGTGCCAGCAGCTTTAATATGGGGGGCTCCTATAATTCACCCCTCCACTTT. The chain employs TRBV11-2 and TRBJ1-6; possibly TRBD1 for D (5 bases). CDR1 and CDR2 from the germline V gene are SGHAT and FQNNGV. CDR3 length: 17 amino acids. The germline V and J ends were trimmed by 3 bases and 0 bases, with 12 bases remaining between them.

The genes are TRBV2 and TRBJ2-7; D gene ambiguous. Looked up from germline, CDR1 is SNHLY and CDR2 is FYNNEI. V lost 2 bases, J lost 7 bases, and 6 bases lay in between. CDR3 length: 11 residues. Here the CDR3 reads CASSERAEQYF. CDR3 in DNA: TGTGCCAGCAGTGAAAGGGCAGAGCAGTACTTC.

This chain joins TRBV5-5 and TRBJ1-2; 10 nucleotides line up with TRBD1. CDR1 and CDR2 from the germline V gene are SGHKS and YYEKEE (reference sequence). This CDR3 is 15 amino acids long. V lost 4 bases to trimming and J lost 0 bases; unmatched junction nucleotides: 3. As DNA, the CDR3 is TGTGCCAGCAGCACCGGACAGGGGGCTAACTATGGCTACACCTTC. Its protein product is CASSTGQGANYGYTF.

The chain is built from TRBV5-1 and TRBJ1-6; 8 bases fit TRBD1. V lost 2 bases, J lost 9 bases, and 7 bases stayed unmatched. Germline V gene data show CDR1 as SGHRS and CDR2 as YFSETQ. The CDR3 is 15 residues long. The CDR3: CASSLQTGEASPLHF. For the CDR3, the DNA is TGCGCCAGCAGCTTACAGACAGGGGAGGCTTCACCCCTCCACTTT.

The chain recombines TRBV9 with TRBJ1-2; D unresolved. The CDR3 totals 11 residues. Germline lookup yields CDR1 SGDLS and CDR2 YYNGEE. The V gene lost 3 bases and the J gene lost 8 bases, with 8 bases spanning the gap. The CDR3 bases are TGTGCCAGCAGCGACGCAGGAGGCTACACCTTC. Its translation is CASSDAGGYTF.